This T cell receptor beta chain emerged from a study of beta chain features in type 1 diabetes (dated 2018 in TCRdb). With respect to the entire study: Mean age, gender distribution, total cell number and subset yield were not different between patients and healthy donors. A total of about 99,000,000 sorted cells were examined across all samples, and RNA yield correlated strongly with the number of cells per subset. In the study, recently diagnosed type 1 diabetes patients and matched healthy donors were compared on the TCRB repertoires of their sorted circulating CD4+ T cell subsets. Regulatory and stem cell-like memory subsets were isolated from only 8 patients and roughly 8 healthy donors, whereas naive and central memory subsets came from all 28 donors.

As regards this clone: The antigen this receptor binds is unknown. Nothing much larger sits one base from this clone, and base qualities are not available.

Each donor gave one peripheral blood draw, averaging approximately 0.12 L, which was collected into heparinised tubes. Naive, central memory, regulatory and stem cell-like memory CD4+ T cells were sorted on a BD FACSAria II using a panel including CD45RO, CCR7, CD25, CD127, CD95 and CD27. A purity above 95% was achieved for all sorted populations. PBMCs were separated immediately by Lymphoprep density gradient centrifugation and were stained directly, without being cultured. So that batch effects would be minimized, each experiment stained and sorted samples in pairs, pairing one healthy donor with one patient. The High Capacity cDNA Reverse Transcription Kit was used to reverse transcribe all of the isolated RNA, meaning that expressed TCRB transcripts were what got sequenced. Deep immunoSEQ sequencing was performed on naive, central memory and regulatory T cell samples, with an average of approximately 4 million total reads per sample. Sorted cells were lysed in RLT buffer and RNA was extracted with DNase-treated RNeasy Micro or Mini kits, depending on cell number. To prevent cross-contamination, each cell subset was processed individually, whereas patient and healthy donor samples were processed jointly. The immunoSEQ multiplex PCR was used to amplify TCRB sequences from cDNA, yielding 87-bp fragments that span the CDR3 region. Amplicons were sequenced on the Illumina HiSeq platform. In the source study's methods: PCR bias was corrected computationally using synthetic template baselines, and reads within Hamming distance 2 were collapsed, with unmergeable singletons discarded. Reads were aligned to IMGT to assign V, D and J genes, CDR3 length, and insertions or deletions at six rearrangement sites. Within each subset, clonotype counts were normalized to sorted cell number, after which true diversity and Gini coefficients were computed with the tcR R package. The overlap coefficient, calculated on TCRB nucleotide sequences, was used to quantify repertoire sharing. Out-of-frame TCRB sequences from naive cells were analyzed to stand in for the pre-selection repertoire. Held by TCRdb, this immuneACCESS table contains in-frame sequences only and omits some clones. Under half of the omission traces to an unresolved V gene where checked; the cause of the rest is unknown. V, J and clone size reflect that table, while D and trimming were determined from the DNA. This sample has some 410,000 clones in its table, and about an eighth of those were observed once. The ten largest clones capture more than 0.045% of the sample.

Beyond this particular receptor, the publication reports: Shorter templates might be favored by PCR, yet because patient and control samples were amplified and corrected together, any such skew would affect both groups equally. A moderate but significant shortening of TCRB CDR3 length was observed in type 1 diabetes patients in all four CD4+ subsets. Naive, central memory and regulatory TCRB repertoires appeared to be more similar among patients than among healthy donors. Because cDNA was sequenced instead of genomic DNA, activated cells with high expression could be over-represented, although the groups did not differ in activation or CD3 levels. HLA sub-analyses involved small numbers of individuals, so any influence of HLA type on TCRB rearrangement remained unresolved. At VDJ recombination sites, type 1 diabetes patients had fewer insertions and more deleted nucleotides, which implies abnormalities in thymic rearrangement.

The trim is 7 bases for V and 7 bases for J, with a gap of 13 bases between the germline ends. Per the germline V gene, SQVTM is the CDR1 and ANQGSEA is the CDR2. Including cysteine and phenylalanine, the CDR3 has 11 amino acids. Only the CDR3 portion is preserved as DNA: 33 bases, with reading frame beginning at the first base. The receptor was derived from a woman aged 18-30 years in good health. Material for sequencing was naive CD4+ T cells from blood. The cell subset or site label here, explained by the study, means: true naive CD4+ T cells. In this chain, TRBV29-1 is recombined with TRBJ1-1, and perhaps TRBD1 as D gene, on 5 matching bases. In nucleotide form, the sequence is TGCAGCGCCCGACAGTACAGTGAAGCTTTCTTT. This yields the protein CSARQYSEAFF.